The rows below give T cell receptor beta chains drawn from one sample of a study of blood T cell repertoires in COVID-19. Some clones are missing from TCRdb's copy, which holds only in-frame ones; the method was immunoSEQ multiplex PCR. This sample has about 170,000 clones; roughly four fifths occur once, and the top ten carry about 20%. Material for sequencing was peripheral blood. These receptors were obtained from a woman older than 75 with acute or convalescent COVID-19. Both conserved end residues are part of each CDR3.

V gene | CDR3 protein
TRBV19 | CASSLWTGGTYEQYF
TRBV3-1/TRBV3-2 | CASSQDSGANVLTF
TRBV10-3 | CAISEVGSYEQYF
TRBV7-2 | CAGGWGSGNSPLHF
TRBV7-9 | CASSLARAGGSYEQYF
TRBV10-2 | CASSLGRGTGGEKLFF
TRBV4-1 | CASSQYWGGQPQHF
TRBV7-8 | CASSFDLLAGIYNEQFF
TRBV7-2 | CASSLVLAADTQYF
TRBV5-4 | CASSSPSDTGELFF
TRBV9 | CASSVTVGRDEQYF
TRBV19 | CASSMGQGANYGYTF
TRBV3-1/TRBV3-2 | CASSQIGTAEQNEQFF
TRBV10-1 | CARGFREGLGSDTQYF
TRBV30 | CAWSVLRGLAGAFF
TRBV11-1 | CASSPRTVTSYEQYF
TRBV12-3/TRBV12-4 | CASGWSGTDTQYF
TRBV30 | CAWSITGIDTQYF
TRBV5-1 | CASSFLDRRDTEAFF
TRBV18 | CASSLLAGGSLSSYNEQFF
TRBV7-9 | CASSLVHTNYGYTF
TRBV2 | CASSETLRGQPQHF